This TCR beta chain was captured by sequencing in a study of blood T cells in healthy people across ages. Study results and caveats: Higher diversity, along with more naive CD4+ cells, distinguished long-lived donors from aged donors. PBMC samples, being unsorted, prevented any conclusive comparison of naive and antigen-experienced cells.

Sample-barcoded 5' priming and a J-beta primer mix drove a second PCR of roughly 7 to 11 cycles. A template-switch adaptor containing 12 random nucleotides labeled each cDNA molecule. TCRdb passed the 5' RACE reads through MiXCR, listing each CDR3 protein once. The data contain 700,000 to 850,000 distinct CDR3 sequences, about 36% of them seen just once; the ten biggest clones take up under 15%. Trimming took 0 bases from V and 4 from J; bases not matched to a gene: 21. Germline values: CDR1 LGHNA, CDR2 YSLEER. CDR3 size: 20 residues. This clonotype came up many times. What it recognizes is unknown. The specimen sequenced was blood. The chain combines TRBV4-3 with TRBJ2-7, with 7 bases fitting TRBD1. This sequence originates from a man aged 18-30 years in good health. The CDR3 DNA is TGCGCCAGCAGCCAAGAATTTGCGAGTCTCGGGGACAGCTCATATTACGAGCAGTACTTC. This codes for CASSQEFASLGDSSYYEQYF.